This T cell receptor beta chain comes out of a study of OX40 agonist ivuxolimab in advanced cancers. Overall study: Ivuxolimab, which is an agonistic anti-OX40 (CD134) antibody, was administered to the patients. Hepatocellular carcinoma, melanoma, renal cell or head and neck cancer occurred in dose-escalation patients.

Germline V gives CDR1 SGHRS, CDR2 YFSETQ. V lost 2 bases and J lost 2, with 10 bases in between. The CDR3 has 15 amino acids. Blood sampling took place at baseline, cycle 4 day 1, and cycle 7 day 1. Study conclusions and caveats: Doses of 0.1 to 3.0 mg/kg were accompanied by clonal expansion of CD4+ and CD8+ blood T cells by week 6.

As for this clone: Its antigen is undetermined.

Sequenced by immunoSEQ multiplex PCR; TCRdb stores in-frame clones only, minus some. The profile shows tens of thousands of clones, roughly nine tenths of them singletons. The TCR was taken from an adult with an advanced solid tumor such as melanoma, head and neck, liver or kidney cancer. The chain recombines TRBV5-1 with TRBJ2-2, with a tentative D call TRBD1 (5 bases). Material: CD4+ or CD8+ T cells sorted from blood, obtained in a trial of the OX40 agonist ivuxolimab. Here the CDR3 DNA reads TGCGCCAGCAGCTTCAGGGTCCCCAACACCGGGGAGCTGTTTTTT. Translated: CASSFRVPNTGELFF. The whole variable domain, filled in from reference TRBV5-1 and TRBJ2-2, reads KAGVTQTPRYLIKTRGQQVTLSCSPISGHRSVSWYQQTPGQGLQFLFEYFSETQRNKGNFPGRFSGRQFSNSRSEMNVSTLELGDSALYLCASSFRVPNTGELFFGEGSRLTVL.